Listed here is a single T cell receptor beta chain. No antigen is known for it. No base qualities exist here, and no much larger clone lies one base off it. These data belong to a study of blood T cell repertoires in COVID-19 (TCRdb year 2020). General notes on the study: Samples from collaborators originated in the United States, Italy and Spain and spanned both the acute and convalescent phases of COVID-19. The prospective study material was composed of cDNA or gDNA derived from T cells, B-cell-depleted T cells, or PBMCs. The dataset comprised deeply sampled blood TCRbeta repertoires from subjects exposed to, actively infected with, or recovered from COVID-19. The repertoires were released in a freely available public database intended as a resource for research on the immune response to SARS-CoV-2. The samples were drawn from the first 160 participants of the ongoing ImmuneRACE study and from 950 to 1,500 subjects provided by 6 global collaborators. Sample metadata almost always included a de-identified subject ID, COVID-19 status, age in years and sex. Where available, HLA class I and class II types were taken from metadata supplied by the sample provider and were not determined by assay-based typing.

The collaborating institutions used their own protocols to collect whole blood in K2EDTA tubes. For TCRbeta analysis, collaborators shipped samples in one of three forms: frozen whole blood, isolated PBMCs, or DNA extracted from either of those sample types. TCRbeta CDR3 regions were amplified from genomic DNA using the immunoSEQ Assay, a bias-controlled multiplex PCR. The original methods were these. The number of nucleated cells in each sample was estimated by amplification of reference gene primers within the assay. Sequence reads were collapsed and filtered to measure the absolute abundance of every unique TCRbeta CDR3 rearrangement. For each sample, productive Simpson clonality was calculated by taking the square root of Simpson's diversity index across productive rearrangements. The table comes from immuneACCESS by way of TCRdb, which keeps in-frame sequences with V and J called. Part of the clones is missing from these tables; in studies checked, under half for an unresolved V gene and the rest for unknown reasons. Clonal size and the V and J genes are those of that table, whereas D and trimming came from the DNA. The sample table holds 50,000 to 70,000 clones, of which 85% to 90% were seen once. The top ten clonotypes cover about 4.9% of the sample.

Findings and caveats that apply to the study as a whole: The amount of clinical and demographic metadata varied by source and participant and was provided uncurated.

As encoded in the germline V gene (reference sequence), CDR1 is LNHDA while CDR2 is SQIVND. V is pruned by 6 bases and J by 4 bases, leaving 8 bases of the junction without a gene match. Including the terminal cysteine and phenylalanine, the CDR3 comprises 14 residues. Solely the CDR3 DNA is kept, with 42 bases framed from the first base. The sequenced sample was peripheral blood. The sequence joins TRBV19 to TRBJ1-1; TRBD1 matches 7 bases in the middle. The clonotype originates from a man aged 55 to 69 with acute or convalescent COVID-19. The nucleotide sequence reads as follows: TGTGCCAGTAGCGCCCACAGGGGCGGCACTGAAGCTTTCTTT. Protein translation: CASSAHRGGTEAFF.